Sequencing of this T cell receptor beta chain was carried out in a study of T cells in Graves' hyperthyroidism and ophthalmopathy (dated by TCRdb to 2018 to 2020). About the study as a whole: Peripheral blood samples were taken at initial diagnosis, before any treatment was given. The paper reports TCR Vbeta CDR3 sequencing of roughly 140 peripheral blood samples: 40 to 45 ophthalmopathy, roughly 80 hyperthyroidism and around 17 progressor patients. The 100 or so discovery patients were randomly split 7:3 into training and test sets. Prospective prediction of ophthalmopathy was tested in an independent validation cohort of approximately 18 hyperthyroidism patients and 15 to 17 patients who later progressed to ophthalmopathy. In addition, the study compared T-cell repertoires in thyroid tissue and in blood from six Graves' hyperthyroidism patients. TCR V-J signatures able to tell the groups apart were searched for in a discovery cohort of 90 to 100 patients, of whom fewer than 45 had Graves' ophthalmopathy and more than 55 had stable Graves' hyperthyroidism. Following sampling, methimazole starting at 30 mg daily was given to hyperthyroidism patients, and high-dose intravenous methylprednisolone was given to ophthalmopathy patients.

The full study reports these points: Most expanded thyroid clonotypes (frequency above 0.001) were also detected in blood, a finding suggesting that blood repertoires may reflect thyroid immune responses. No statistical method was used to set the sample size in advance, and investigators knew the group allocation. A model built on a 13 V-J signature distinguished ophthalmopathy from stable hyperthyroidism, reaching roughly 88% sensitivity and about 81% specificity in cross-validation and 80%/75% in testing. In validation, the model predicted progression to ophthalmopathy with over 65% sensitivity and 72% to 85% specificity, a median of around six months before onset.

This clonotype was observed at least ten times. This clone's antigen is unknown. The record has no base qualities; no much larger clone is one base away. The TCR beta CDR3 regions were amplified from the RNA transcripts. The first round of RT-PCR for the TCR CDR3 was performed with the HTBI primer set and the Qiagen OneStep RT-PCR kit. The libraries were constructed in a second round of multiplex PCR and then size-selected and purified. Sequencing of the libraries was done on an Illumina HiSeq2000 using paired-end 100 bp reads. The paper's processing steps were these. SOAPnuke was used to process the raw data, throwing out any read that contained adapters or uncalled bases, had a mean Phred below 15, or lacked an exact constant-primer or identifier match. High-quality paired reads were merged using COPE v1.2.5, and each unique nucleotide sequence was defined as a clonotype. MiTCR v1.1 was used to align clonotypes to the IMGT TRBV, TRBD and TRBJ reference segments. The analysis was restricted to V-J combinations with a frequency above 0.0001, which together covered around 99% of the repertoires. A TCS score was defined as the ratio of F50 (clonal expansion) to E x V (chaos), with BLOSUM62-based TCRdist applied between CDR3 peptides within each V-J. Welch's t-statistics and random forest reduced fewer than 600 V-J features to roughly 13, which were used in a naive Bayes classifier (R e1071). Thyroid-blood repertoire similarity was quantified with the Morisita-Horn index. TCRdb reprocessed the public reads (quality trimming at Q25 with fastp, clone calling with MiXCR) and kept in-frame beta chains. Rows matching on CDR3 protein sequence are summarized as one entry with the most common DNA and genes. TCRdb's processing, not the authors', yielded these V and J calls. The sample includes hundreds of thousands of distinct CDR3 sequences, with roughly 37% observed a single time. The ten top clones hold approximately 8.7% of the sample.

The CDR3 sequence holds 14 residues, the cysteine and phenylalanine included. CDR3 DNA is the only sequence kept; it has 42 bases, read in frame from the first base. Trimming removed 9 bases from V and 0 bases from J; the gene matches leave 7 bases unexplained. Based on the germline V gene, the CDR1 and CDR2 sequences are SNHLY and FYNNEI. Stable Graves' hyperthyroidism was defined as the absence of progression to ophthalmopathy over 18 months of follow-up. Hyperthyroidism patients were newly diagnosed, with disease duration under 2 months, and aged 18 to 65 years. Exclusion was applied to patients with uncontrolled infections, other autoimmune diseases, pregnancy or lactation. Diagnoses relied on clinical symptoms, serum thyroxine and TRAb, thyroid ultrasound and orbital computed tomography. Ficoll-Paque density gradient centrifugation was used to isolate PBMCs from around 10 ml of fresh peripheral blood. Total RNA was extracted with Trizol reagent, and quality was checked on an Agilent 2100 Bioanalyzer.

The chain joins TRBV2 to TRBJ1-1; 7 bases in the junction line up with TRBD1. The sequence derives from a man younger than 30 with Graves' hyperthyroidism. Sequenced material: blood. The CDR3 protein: CARTGTAMNTEAFF. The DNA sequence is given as TGTGCCAGAACCGGGACAGCTATGAACACTGAAGCTTTCTTT.